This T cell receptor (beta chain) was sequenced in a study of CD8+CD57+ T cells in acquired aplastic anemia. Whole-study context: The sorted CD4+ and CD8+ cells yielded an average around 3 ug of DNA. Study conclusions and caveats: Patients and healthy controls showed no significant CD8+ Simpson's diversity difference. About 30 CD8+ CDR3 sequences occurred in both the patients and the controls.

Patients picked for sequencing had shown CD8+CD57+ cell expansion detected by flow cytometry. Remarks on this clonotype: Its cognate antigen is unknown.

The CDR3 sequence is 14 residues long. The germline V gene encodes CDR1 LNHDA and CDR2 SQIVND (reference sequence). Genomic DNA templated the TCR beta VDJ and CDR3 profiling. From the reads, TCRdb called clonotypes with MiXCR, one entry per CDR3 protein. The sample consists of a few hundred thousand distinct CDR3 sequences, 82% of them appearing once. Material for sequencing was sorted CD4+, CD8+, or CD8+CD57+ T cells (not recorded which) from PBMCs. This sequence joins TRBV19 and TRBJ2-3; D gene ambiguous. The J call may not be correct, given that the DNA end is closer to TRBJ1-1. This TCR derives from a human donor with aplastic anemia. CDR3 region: CASSIEGGPAEAFF. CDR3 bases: TGTGCCAGTAGTATAGAGGGAGGGCCGGCTGAAGCTTTCTTT.